The 23 T cell receptor beta chains below all came from one sample that was sequenced in a study of T cells in localized non-small cell lung cancer. The method was immunoSEQ multiplex PCR; TCRdb's version includes in-frame clones alone and lacks a portion of them. The table includes fewer than 20,000 clones, about four fifths detected once. Sequences were derived from peripheral blood, sampled before any cancer treatment. The source of these receptors is a male donor at least 60 years old with stage I lung adenocarcinoma.

With regard to this clone: Other DNA sequences within the sample encode an identical CDR3. V is TRBV9 and J is TRBJ2-2; D unclear. The CDR3 length is 12 residues. V was cut by 4 bases and J by 2 bases, with 3 bases left in between. The germline V gene encodes CDR1 SGDLS and CDR2 YYNGEE. CDR3: CASSPNTGELFF. Here the CDR3 DNA reads TGTGCCAGCAGCCCAAACACCGGGGAGCTGTTTTTT. Complete variable domain (other parts from reference TRBV9 and TRBJ2-2): DSGVTQTPKHLITATGQRVTLRCSPRSGDLSVYWYQQSLDQGLQFLIQYYNGEERAKGNILERFSAQQFPDLHSELNLSSLELGDSALYFCASSPNTGELFFGEGSRLTVL.

The rearrangement joins TRBV30 to TRBJ2-5; D remains unclear. From germline, CDR1 is GTSNPN and CDR2 SVGIG (reference sequence). V lost 1 base, J lost 3 bases, and 6 bases lay in between. The CDR3 runs to 12 residues. The CDR3 protein is CAWSESKETQYF. CDR3 bases: TGTGCCTGGAGTGAATCGAAAGAGACCCAGTACTTC.

The chain employs TRBV2 and TRBJ2-7; TRBD1 aligns across 10 bases. After removal of 3 bases from V and 6 bases from J, the junction contained 8 bases not matched to a gene. Germline assignment: CDR1 SNHLY and CDR2 FYNNEI. The CDR3 is 15 residues long. The CDR3 region has the DNA TGTGCCAGCAGTGATTCCGACAGGGGGCCTGGCGAGCAGTACTTC. Protein product: CASSDSDRGPGEQYF. The full variable domain, its missing parts supplied by reference TRBV2 and TRBJ2-7, is EPEVTQTPSHQVTQMGQEVILRCVPISNHLYFYWYRQILGQKVEFLVSFYNNEISEKSEIFDDQFSVERPDGSNFTLKIRSTKLEDSAMYFCASSDSDRGPGEQYFGPGTRLTVT.

This sequence joins TRBV28 and TRBJ2-4; D call uncertain. Germline CDR1 MDHEN, CDR2 SYDVKM. The CDR3 loop spans 13 amino acids. V was trimmed by 7 bases and J by 2 bases, leaving 9 bases between them. This CDR3 reads CASTWGTKNIQYF. The CDR3 nucleotides read TGTGCCAGCACGTGGGGAACCAAAAACATTCAGTACTTC.

V usage is TRBV7-9 and J usage is TRBJ1-3; 8 nucleotides match TRBD1. The CDR3 consists of 15 residues. Germline loops: CDR1 SEHNR, CDR2 FQNEAQ (reference sequence). The V and J ends lost 5 bases and 4 bases, in that order; junction bases with no gene match: 7. CDR3 loop: CASSRPDREGNTIYF. The CDR3 coding sequence is TGTGCCAGCAGCCGCCCGGACAGGGAAGGAAACACCATATATTTT.

This clone was recorded once. This sequence joins TRBV27 and TRBJ1-3; D remains unclear. V lost 6 bases, J lost 7 bases, and 7 bases lay in between. The CDR3 length is 11 residues. Germline CDR1 and CDR2: MNHEY and SMNVEV (reference sequence). CDR3 bases: TGTGCCAGCAGGTCCTTCAACACCATATATTTT. Residues: CASRSFNTIYF.

The sample holds one count of this clone. V usage is TRBV11-1 and J usage is TRBJ2-1; D may be TRBD2 (5 bases). The length of the CDR3 is 12 residues. From germline, CDR1 is SGHAT and CDR2 FQDESV (reference sequence). The V and J ends lost 2 bases and 7 bases respectively, with 6 bases between them. The CDR3 coding sequence is TGTGCCAGCAGCTTAACGGGGAATGAGCAGTTCTTC. It translates to CASSLTGNEQFF.

This chain connects TRBV6-1 to TRBJ2-2, with TRBD2 matching over 8 bases. V lost 2 bases, J lost 4 bases, and 9 bases stayed unmatched. The CDR3 has 17 residues. From germline, CDR1 is MNHNS and CDR2 SASEGT. The chain's CDR3 is CASSERRGLAITGELFF. CDR3 nucleotides: TGTGCCAGCAGTGAAAGGCGTGGACTAGCCATCACCGGGGAGCTGTTTTTT.

The genes are TRBV9 and TRBJ1-2, with no clear D. Deletions cut 4 bases from V and 0 bases from J, with 10 bases between. The germline CDR1 and CDR2 sequences are SGDLS and YYNGEE. CDR3 length equals 14 residues. The CDR3 here is CASSLDGSNYGYTF. Here the CDR3 DNA reads TGTGCCAGCAGCTTGGACGGTTCTAACTATGGCTACACCTTC.

The chain is built from TRBV9 and TRBJ2-7; possibly TRBD1 for D (6 bases). Trimming stripped 4 bases from V and 6 bases from J, with 17 bases between. This CDR3 is built from 14 residues. Germline CDR1 reads SGDLS; CDR2 reads YYNGEE. CDR3 nucleotides: TGTGCCAGCAGCCCGAAGGGGGATTCGGGCGAGCAGTACTTC. Translation gives CASSPKGDSGEQYF.

The table lists this clone with a few counts. One junction end does not reproduce the germline sequence, and a read error may be involved. The rearrangement links TRBV4-3 to TRBJ1-2; D is perhaps TRBD1 (6 bases). This CDR3 comprises 13 residues. From germline, CDR1 is LGHNA and CDR2 YSLEER. The CDR3 nucleotides are TGCGCCAGCAGCCAAGATAGGGGGTATGACTACACCTTC. This translates into CASSQDRGYDYTF.

The gene calls are TRBV5-1 and TRBJ1-1; D gene ambiguous. Trimming removed 0 bases at V and 4 bases at J, with 10 bases between. This CDR3 has 14 residues. Germline V gives CDR1 SGHRS, CDR2 YFSETQ. Written as DNA, the CDR3 is TGCGCCAGCAGCTTGGAAGGGTTGGTCACTGAAGCTTTCTTT. This sequence encodes CASSLEGLVTEAFF.

The chain links TRBV28 to TRBJ1-1; D unresolved. The length of the CDR3 is 14 residues. V was trimmed by 3 bases and J by 6 bases, leaving 14 bases between them. The germline gives CDR1 MDHEN, CDR2 SYDVKM. Written as DNA, the CDR3 is TGTGCCAGCAGTTTTCCTGGCAAAGGTGCTGAAGCTTTCTTT. The encoded protein is CASSFPGKGAEAFF.

This clone was seen just once. The chain recombines TRBV18 with TRBJ1-6; TRBD1 aligns across 7 bases. V was clipped by 2 bases and J by 7 bases; unmatched bases: 5. Germline assignment: CDR1 KGHSH and CDR2 LQKENI. The CDR3 extends over 15 amino acids. In DNA form, the CDR3 reads TGTGCCAGCTCACCAACCCGACAGGGCAATTCACCCCTCCACTTT. This translates into CASSPTRQGNSPLHF. Drawing the rest from reference TRBV18 and TRBJ1-6, the complete variable domain is NAGVMQNPRHLVRRRGQEARLRCSPMKGHSHVYWYRQLPEEGLKFMVYLQKENIIDESGMPKERFSAEFPKEGPSILRIQQVVRGDSAAYFCASSPTRQGNSPLHFGNGTRLTVT.

A word on this clone: The junction and the germline gene differ at one end; a read error may be behind it. V and J are TRBV7-7 and TRBJ2-5, with 10 bases identical to TRBD2. CDR1 and CDR2 from the germline V gene are SSHAT and FNYEAQ (reference sequence). This CDR3 region has 15 residues. The CDR3 nucleotides are TGTGCTAGCAGCCGACTCGCAGCGGGGGGGGAGACCCAGTACTTC. This gives the protein CASSRLAAGGETQYF.

The chain is built from TRBV5-1 and TRBJ1-4, with 11 bases that match TRBD1. Looked up from germline, CDR1 is SGHRS and CDR2 is YFSETQ. The junction had 8 bases not matched to a gene; V was cut back by 4 bases and J by 3 bases. The CDR3 length is 17 residues. CDR3 DNA: TGCGCCAGCAGCCCAGGACAGGGGGCAGGGGCTAATGAAAAACTGTTTTTT. The encoded protein is CASSPGQGAGANEKLFF.

This clone was counted once. The chain is built from TRBV18 and TRBJ2-2; 8 bases line up with TRBD1. Germline V CDR1 and CDR2: KGHSH, LQKENI. The CDR3 is made up of 17 amino acids. J gave up 0 bases and V 4 bases, and 7 bases lay outside the gene matches. The CDR3 nucleotides read TGTGCCAGCTCACAAGTGGGACAGGTATCGAACACCGGGGAGCTGTTTTTT. It is translated as CASSQVGQVSNTGELFF.

This sequence joins TRBV7-2 and TRBJ2-3, with D perhaps matching TRBD1 (6 bases). Trimming shortened V by 0 bases and J by 2 bases, and 6 bases separated the two germline ends. The CDR3 extends over 14 amino acids. Germline CDR1 SGHTA, CDR2 FQGNSA. Here the CDR3 reads CASSLAGATDTQYF. The CDR3 DNA sequence: TGTGCCAGCAGCTTAGCGGGGGCCACAGATACGCAGTATTTT.

This rearrangement joins TRBV30 to TRBJ1-4, with TRBD1 matching 7 bases. J lost 4 bases, V lost 4 bases, and 6 bases had no gene match. This CDR3 region has 14 residues. Germline V gene sequence: CDR1 GTSNPN, CDR2 SVGIG (reference sequence). The chain's CDR3 is CAWTSGQSNEKLFF. As DNA, the CDR3 is TGTGCCTGGACCTCGGGACAGAGTAATGAAAAACTGTTTTTT.

In this sample, this clone turned up once. V usage is TRBV2 and J usage is TRBJ2-3; D is perhaps TRBD1 (6 bases). V lost 6 bases, J lost 6 bases, and 13 bases lay in between. Germline V gene data show CDR1 as SNHLY and CDR2 as FYNNEI. This CDR3 has 13 amino acids. The CDR3 bases are TGTGCCAGCAGCCCCACAGGGATGGATACGCAGTATTTT. Its translation: CASSPTGMDTQYF.

On this clone: At one end the junction does not follow the germline gene, possibly because of a read error. The chain joins TRBV11-3 to TRBJ2-7, with D possibly being TRBD2 (7 bases). The CDR3 consists of 16 residues. Per the germline V gene, CDR1 is SGHNT and CDR2 is YENEEA. CDR3 region: CASSLEGGGRSYEQYF. The CDR3 DNA reads as TGTGCCAGCAGCCTAGAGGGGGGGGGACGCTCCTACGAGCAGTACTTC.

The chain couples TRBV6-5 to TRBJ1-4; D gene ambiguous. The CDR3 has 14 amino acids. V was shortened by 6 bases and J by 4 bases, with 12 bases between the two germline ends. Germline loops: CDR1 MNHEY, CDR2 SVGAGI. CDR3 protein: CASSHDGFNEKLFF. DNA for the CDR3: TGTGCCAGCAGCCACGACGGATTTAATGAAAAACTGTTTTTT.

This clone came up once. The V and J genes are TRBV28 and TRBJ1-1; D is ambiguous. This CDR3 is built from 15 residues. V lost 6 bases and J lost 0, with 14 bases in between. The germline V gene encodes CDR1 MDHEN and CDR2 SYDVKM. DNA for the CDR3: TGTGCCAGCAGCCGTTACGGTGCCATGAACACTGAAGCTTTCTTT. As protein: CASSRYGAMNTEAFF.